The next 27 T cell receptor beta chains were all read from a single sample in a study of human T cells and chemical hapten exposure. Time point specified: pre-sensitization, week 0. Treatment here: therapeutic diphenylcyclopropenone sensitization with weekly scalp DPC. TCRdb redid the calling of the RACE reads with MiXCR, one entry per CDR3 protein. The sample carries some 90,000 distinct CDR3 sequences, 8.5% to 9% recorded once. The specimen comprised whole blood, sampled in connection with sensitization to the hapten diphenylcyclopropenone (DPC). These receptors all stem from a man in his forties with alopecia areata. Some clones in this sample may be carry-over from other donors' samples.

V gene TRBV3-1 combines with J gene TRBJ2-1, with D hard to call. CDR1 is LGHDT and CDR2 is YNNKEL in the germline V gene (reference sequence). Deletions cut 3 bases from V and 9 bases from J, with 15 bases between. The CDR3 totals 14 residues. The CDR3 sequence is CASSQKIKGGEQFF. CDR3 nucleotide sequence: TGTGCCAGCAGCCAGAAAATAAAAGGTGGTGAGCAGTTCTTC.

CDR3 loop: CASSPEGADTQYF. The DNA of the CDR3 is TGCGCCAGCAGCCCTGAGGGTGCAGATACGCAGTATTTT. The chain couples TRBV5-1 to TRBJ2-3; D might be TRBD2 (5 bases). The CDR3 length is 13 residues. The V and J ends lost 4 bases and 4 bases respectively, with 10 bases between them. Germline V gene sequence: CDR1 SGHRS, CDR2 YFSETQ.

The rearrangement joins TRBV20-1 to TRBJ1-1, with a tentative D call TRBD1 (5 bases). Trimming took off 5 bases at V and 0 bases at J, with 10 bases between the two ends. Per germline, CDR1 DFQATT and CDR2 SNEGSKA (reference sequence). CDR3 size: 13 residues. This chain's CDR3 is CSAVRDMNTEAFF. The CDR3, as DNA: TGCAGTGCTGTCAGGGATATGAACACTGAAGCTTTCTTT.

In its sample, this clonotype was seen many times. This chain connects TRBV10-3 to TRBJ1-6; D is ambiguous. Trimming stripped 3 bases from V and 6 bases from J, with 3 bases between. The CDR3 covers 12 residues. Germline V gives CDR1 ENHRY, CDR2 SYGVKD. The CDR3 nucleotides read TGTGCCATCAGTGACCCTAATTCACCCCTCCACTTT. It translates to CAISDPNSPLHF.

There are many counts of this clonotype. The chain uses TRBV9 and TRBJ1-1; D is undetermined. The germline V gene encodes CDR1 SGDLS and CDR2 YYNGEE. Trimming shortened V by 2 bases and J by 2 bases, and 16 bases separated the two germline ends. This CDR3 is built from 16 residues. CDR3: CASSVGLGGGNTEAFF. The CDR3 DNA is TGTGCCAGCAGCGTGGGTCTAGGAGGAGGAAACACTGAAGCTTTCTTT.

The chain employs TRBV10-3 and TRBJ2-6; 8 nucleotides align to TRBD1. The length of the CDR3 is 18 residues. From germline, CDR1 is ENHRY and CDR2 SYGVKD. After removal of 11 bases from V and 0 bases from J, the junction contained 15 bases not matched to a gene. The CDR3 region has the DNA TGTGCCTCTGGTCCCGGGACAGGCCCATCCTCTGGGGCCAACGTCCTGACTTTC. It specifies CASGPGTGPSSGANVLTF.

About this clonotype: This may be a read error: a much more frequent sequence differs by one nucleotide. This chain joins TRBV7-2 and TRBJ1-1; D gene ambiguous. The CDR3 sequence is 11 residues long. Per the germline V gene, CDR1 is SGHTA and CDR2 is FQGNSA. Trimming cost V 4 bases and J 3 bases, with 3 bases left between them. The CDR3 nucleotides read TGTGCCAGCAGCTGTCACACTGAAGCTTTCTTT. It encodes CASSCHTEAFF.

This clonotype came up many times. The gene calls are TRBV6-1 and TRBJ2-3, with 10 bases fitting TRBD2. There are 16 residues in the CDR3. The germline V gene encodes CDR1 MNHNS and CDR2 SASEGT. After removal of 6 bases from V and 4 bases from J, the junction contained 10 bases not matched to a gene. The CDR3 loop is CASRKTSGRAADTQYF. Here the CDR3 DNA reads TGTGCCAGCAGGAAAACCAGCGGGAGGGCGGCAGATACGCAGTATTTT.

This rearrangement joins TRBV12-5 to TRBJ1-2; D remains ambiguous. Trimming cost V 4 bases and J 2 bases, with 8 bases left between them. The CDR3 is made up of 13 amino acids. Germline values: CDR1 LGHNT, CDR2 FRNRAP. As DNA, the CDR3 is TGTGCTAGTGGTTCGGAGGAAAACTATGGCTACACCTTC. It yields the protein CASGSEENYGYTF.

The chain recombines TRBV6-6 with TRBJ2-7; D unclear. Germline V CDR1 and CDR2: MNHNY, SVGAGI (reference sequence). V was trimmed by 4 bases and J by 2 bases, leaving 15 bases between them. CDR3 length: 15 amino acids. For the CDR3, the DNA is TGTGCCAGCAGTTCGCTCGGCCTACTTCCCTACGAGCAGTACTTC. It codes for CASSSLGLLPYEQYF.

This clonotype was observed a few times. The rearrangement joins TRBV12-5 to TRBJ2-1; 14 nucleotides align to TRBD2. The trim removed 3 bases at V and 9 bases at J, leaving 7 bases unmatched. Germline V gene sequence: CDR1 LGHNT, CDR2 FRNRAP. The CDR3 length is 16 residues. The CDR3 reads CASGFPGTSGSGEQFF. In DNA, the CDR3 is TGTGCTAGTGGTTTTCCCGGGACTAGCGGGAGCGGTGAGCAGTTCTTC.

This clonotype has a handful of counts. V is TRBV3-1 and J is TRBJ2-7; no clear D gene. The CDR3 is 15 amino acids. Germline assignment: CDR1 LGHDT and CDR2 YNNKEL (reference sequence). V lost 1 base and J 5 bases, leaving 15 bases between the germline ends. The CDR3 nucleotides are TGTGCCAGCAGCCAAGCATCCTACGAAAGGGACGAGCAGTACTTC. Translating it yields CASSQASYERDEQYF.

The chain joins TRBV7-2 to TRBJ2-3; 9 nucleotides match TRBD2. Germline V lookup: CDR1 SGHTA, CDR2 FQGNSA. With 2 bases clipped from V and 1 base from J, the junction kept 7 bases outside the gene matches. The CDR3 consists of 17 residues. DNA of the CDR3: TGTGCCAGCAGCTTACGTGCGGGAGGGCCTGGCACAGATACGCAGTATTTT. Protein sequence: CASSLRAGGPGTDTQYF.

This clonotype appeared a single time. A junction end diverges from the germline sequence, so it may reflect a read error. The chain employs TRBV29-1 and TRBJ2-2; possible D gene TRBD2, 6 bases. From germline, CDR1 is SQVTM and CDR2 ANQGSEA. This CDR3 contains 14 residues. The CDR3 DNA reads as TGCAGCGTCCCCTCCGGGAGTGGCACCGGGGGGCTGTTTTTT. Amino acids: CSVPSGSGTGGLFF.

The chain has TRBV4-2 and TRBJ2-3; 10 bases fit TRBD2. The CDR3 extends over 16 amino acids. Per germline, CDR1 LGHNA and CDR2 YNFKEQ. Trimming at V came to 4 bases and at J to 1 base, leaving 5 bases not matched to a gene. The CDR3 sequence is CASSLTSGGGTDTQYF. The CDR3 bases are TGTGCCAGCAGCCTTACCAGCGGGGGGGGCACAGATACGCAGTATTTT.

This clonotype was seen many times. The chain couples TRBV6-6 to TRBJ2-7; TRBD1 aligns across 7 bases. Looked up from germline, CDR1 is MNHNY and CDR2 is SVGAGI (reference sequence). The CDR3 length is 15 residues. The J segment lost 3 bases and the V segment lost 0 bases, leaving 5 bases of the junction unmatched. CDR3 amino acids: CASSYSSGQSYEQYV. CDR3 nucleotides: TGTGCCAGCAGTTACTCCTCGGGACAGAGCTACGAGCAGTACGTC.

As to this clonotype: Because it lacks the conserved phenylalanine or tryptophan at the end, this CDR3 is likely a read error. The chain joins TRBV20-1 to TRBJ2-7, with TRBD2 matching over 11 bases. Unmatched junction bases numbered 8, after V lost 7 bases and J lost 3 bases. The CDR3 covers 14 residues. CDR1 and CDR2 from the germline V gene are DFQATT and SNEGSKA (reference sequence). CDR3 bases: TGCAGTGTTCGGACTAGCGGGTTTCACTACGAGCAGTACTTA. Encoded protein: CSVRTSGFHYEQYL.

This clonotype has just a few counts. The chain joins TRBV6-2 or TRBV6-3 to TRBJ2-1; TRBD2 matches 13 bases. Trimming cost V 6 bases and J 8 bases; bases outside gene matches: 4. Germline V gene lookup returns CDR1 MNHEY and CDR2 SVGEGT. The CDR3 covers 14 residues. Written as DNA, the CDR3 is TGTGCCAGCAGCAGTGGACTAGCGGGAGATGAGCAGTTCTTC. Translation: CASSSGLAGDEQFF.

V is TRBV14 and J is TRBJ2-1, with 8 nucleotides matching TRBD1. The CDR3 totals 16 residues. V was clipped by 0 bases and J by 3 bases; unmatched bases: 4. Germline CDR1 SGHDN, CDR2 FVKESK. In DNA form, the CDR3 reads TGTGCCAGCAGCCAAGATGGACAGGGCTACTACAATGAGCAGTTCTTC. It codes for CASSQDGQGYYNEQFF.

This clonotype was found many times. The chain uses TRBV2 and TRBJ1-5; a possible D gene is TRBD1 (5 bases). CDR3 length equals 15 residues. The germline gives CDR1 SNHLY, CDR2 FYNNEI. V was shortened by 6 bases and J by 10 bases, with 22 bases between the two germline ends. The CDR3 coding sequence is TGTGCCAGCAGGAGGGACGGAGTTCCCATCATTCCCCAGCATTTT. Protein: CASRRDGVPIIPQHF. Full variable domain (missing parts from reference TRBV2 and TRBJ1-5): EPEVTQTPSHQVTQMGQEVILRCVPISNHLYFYWYRQILGQKVEFLVSFYNNEISEKSEIFDDQFSVERPDGSNFTLKIRSTKLEDSAMYFCASRRDGVPIIPQHFGDGTRLSIL.

The chain is built from TRBV28 and TRBJ2-1; tentatively, D is TRBD1 (5 bases). This CDR3 has 11 amino acids. The V end was cut by 5 bases, the J end by 10 bases, with 9 bases between. The germline V gene has CDR1 MDHEN and CDR2 SYDVKM. The CDR3 is CASSRQREQFF. Written as DNA, the CDR3 is TGTGCCAGCAGTCGACAGAGAGAGCAGTTCTTC.

The chain is built from TRBV10-3 and TRBJ2-1, with 8 positions matching TRBD2. CDR1 and CDR2 from the germline V gene are ENHRY and SYGVKD. This CDR3 has 14 residues. The V segment lost 11 bases and the J segment 9 bases; nucleotides outside the gene matches: 15. The CDR3 region is CAAGSGGGSLEQFF. For the CDR3, the DNA is TGTGCCGCCGGGAGTGGCGGGGGGTCCCTTGAGCAGTTCTTC.

The chain is built from TRBV24-1 and TRBJ2-1; D gene uncertain. The germline CDR1 and CDR2 sequences are KGHDR and SFDVKD. CDR3 length: 16 amino acids. V shed 3 bases and J shed 3 bases, with 14 bases lying between them. CDR3 bases: TGTGCCACCAGTGATCACTCGGGCAGCAGCTACAATGAGCAGTTCTTC. It yields the protein CATSDHSGSSYNEQFF.

Ten or more counts support this clonotype. The chain links TRBV11-2 to TRBJ1-3, with 9 bases fitting TRBD1. Trimming took 5 bases from V and 3 from J; bases not matched to a gene: 17. The CDR3 sequence is 19 residues long. From germline, CDR1 is SGHAT and CDR2 FQNNGV. The CDR3 protein is CASSPMGTGPLRSGNTIYF. CDR3 nucleotides: TGTGCCAGCAGCCCCATGGGGACAGGGCCCCTTCGAAGTGGAAACACCATATATTTT. Looking up the rest from reference TRBV11-2 and TRBJ1-3 gives the full variable domain: EAGVAQSPRYKIIEKRQSVAFWCNPISGHATLYWYQQILGQGPKLLIQFQNNGVVDDSQLPKDRFSAERLKGVDSTLKIQPAKLEDSAVYLCASSPMGTGPLRSGNTIYFGEGSWLTVV.

DNA of the CDR3: TGCGCCAGCAGCCAAGATTCAATAGGGACTAGCGGGAGAGATACGCAGTATTTT. Residues: CASSQDSIGTSGRDTQYF. The rearrangement links TRBV4-3 to TRBJ2-3, with 14 bases that match TRBD2. Germline loops: CDR1 LGHNA, CDR2 YSLEER. V was clipped by 0 bases and J by 5 bases; unmatched bases: 7. This CDR3 spans 18 amino acids.

This sequence joins TRBV5-1 and TRBJ1-2; perhaps TRBD1 as D (5 bases). In germline, CDR1 is SGHRS, CDR2 YFSETQ. The CDR3 consists of 12 residues. Trimming removed 4 bases at V and 4 bases at J, with 8 bases between. In DNA form, the CDR3 reads TGCGCCAGCAGCGCGGACATCTATGGCTACACCTTC. Translation: CASSADIYGYTF.

J is TRBJ2-2 and V is TRBV7-6; the D is unclear. This CDR3 spans 17 amino acids. Looked up from germline, CDR1 is SGHVS and CDR2 is FNYEAQ. Trimming removed 1 base at V and 0 bases at J, with 12 bases between. This CDR3 reads CASSLGPGPTNTGELFF. The CDR3 region has the DNA TGTGCCAGCAGCTTAGGACCAGGCCCTACGAACACCGGGGAGCTGTTTTTT.